The clone carrying this T cell receptor beta chain was observed many times. Its antigen is as yet unknown. This sample is part of a study of T-cell memory formation after mild COVID-19. Broader study findings: Pre-infection memory contained some responding clones, which suggested that cross-reactive memory had joined. Clones that got smaller from day 15 to 85 had even CD4/CD8, while clones growing later tipped toward CD4+.

Trimming took 2 bases from V and 4 from J, leaving 20 bases between them. Germline V gene sequence: CDR1 KGHDR, CDR2 SFDVKD. The CDR3 spans 18 residues. In TCRdb, the 5' RACE reads were re-called with MiXCR into one record per CDR3 protein. In the table there are 450,000 to 650,000 distinct CDR3 sequences, about a sixth of which are singletons. This rearrangement joins TRBV24-1 to TRBJ2-1; either TRBD1 or TRBD2 may fit D (6 bases each). The sequencing sample was made of PBMCs or a T cell subset sorted from them (not recorded which). The sequence derives from an adult woman who had mild COVID-19 (a few samples of this study predate the infection). Cell type and time point are not known. For the CDR3, the DNA is TGTGCCACCAGTGATTCGGTGAACAGGAGGGGGGTTTACAATGAGCAGTTCTTC. Residues: CATSDSVNRRGVYNEQFF.